The 25 T cell receptor beta chains below come from one sample, sequenced in a study of cytomegalovirus exposure and HLA in healthy donors. Researchers ran the PCR with 60 Vbeta and 13 Jbeta primers. Method: immunoSEQ multiplex PCR; TCRdb's copy keeps in-frame clones and lacks some. The sample's table shows more than 100,000 clones. Input material: PBMCs. These TCRs come from a man younger than 35 in good health and CMV-seronegative.

The V and J genes are TRBV4-2 and TRBJ2-3; 9 bases are a match to TRBD1. CDR1 is LGHNA, CDR2 YNFKEQ, per germline. The CDR3 consists of 15 residues. The trim removed 0 bases at V and 6 bases at J, leaving 4 bases unmatched. The CDR3, as DNA: TGTGCCAGCAGCCAAGATCCGGGACAGGGCGATACGCAGTATTTT. Residues: CASSQDPGQGDTQYF.

This chain connects TRBV27 to TRBJ1-2, with 8 bases that match TRBD1. The CDR3 is 14 residues long. V was clipped by 5 bases and J by 2 bases; unmatched bases: 4. Germline loops: CDR1 MNHEY, CDR2 SMNVEV (reference sequence). The CDR3 region has the DNA TGTGCCAGCAGTGCACAGGGGGGGAACTATGGCTACACCTTC. Protein sequence: CASSAQGGNYGYTF.

The J gene is TRBJ2-1, the V gene TRBV5-1, with 7 nucleotides matching TRBD2. V lost 0 bases to trimming and J lost 4 bases; unmatched junction nucleotides: 4. Germline V lookup: CDR1 SGHRS, CDR2 YFSETQ. There are 15 residues in the CDR3. CDR3 region: CASSLAGTNYNEQFF. The CDR3 nucleotides are TGCGCCAGCAGCTTGGCCGGGACTAATTACAATGAGCAGTTCTTC.

The rearrangement joins TRBV6-4 to TRBJ1-6; 10 nucleotides match TRBD1. J was trimmed by 5 bases and V by 6 bases; bases with no gene match: 4. The CDR3 extends over 15 amino acids. Per the germline V gene, CDR1 is MRHNA and CDR2 is SNTAGT. This CDR3 is CASSAGTGDNSPLHF. As DNA, the CDR3 is TGTGCCAGCAGCGCCGGGACAGGGGATAATTCACCCCTCCACTTT.

The V and J genes are TRBV5-1 and TRBJ2-4; D is unresolved. Germline V gene sequence: CDR1 SGHRS, CDR2 YFSETQ. V dropped 6 bases and J dropped 16 bases, with 23 bases sitting between them. This CDR3 contains 13 residues. This CDR3 is CASTAPYFNQLYF. CDR3 DNA: TGCGCCAGCACCGCGCCGTACTTTAACCAATTATACTTC.

The CDR3 coding sequence is TGTGCCAGCAGCTCCGGGACTAGCGGTACATCAGAGGAGACCCAGTACTTC. It codes for CASSSGTSGTSEETQYF. The chain uses TRBV5-4 and TRBJ2-5; 11 nucleotides match TRBD2. This CDR3 region has 17 residues. The V and J ends lost 3 bases and 5 bases, in that order; junction bases with no gene match: 12. CDR1 SGHNT and CDR2 YYREEE come from the germline V gene (reference sequence). The full variable domain, rest sourced from reference TRBV5-4 and TRBJ2-5, is ETGVTQSPTHLIKTRGQQVTLRCSSQSGHNTVSWYQQALGQGPQFIFQYYREEENGRGNFPPRFSGLQFPNYSSELNVNALELDDSALYLCASSSGTSGTSEETQYFGPGTRLLVL.

This sequence joins TRBV5-1 and TRBJ1-1; no clear D gene. The CDR3 consists of 11 residues. Trimming removed 4 bases at V and 2 bases at J, with 3 bases between. Per the germline V gene, CDR1 is SGHRS and CDR2 is YFSETQ. CDR3 amino acids: CASSTNTEAFF. The CDR3 region has the DNA TGCGCCAGCAGCACTAACACTGAAGCTTTCTTT.

V gene TRBV28 combines with J gene TRBJ2-5, with 10 bases that match TRBD1. This CDR3 is built from 17 residues. The V gene end was trimmed by 3 bases and the J gene end by 2 bases; junction bases not matched to a gene: 9. Germline CDR1 and CDR2: MDHEN and SYDVKM. Here the CDR3 reads CASSFSAWTGGQETQYF. CDR3 sequence (DNA): TGTGCCAGCAGTTTTTCCGCTTGGACAGGGGGGCAAGAGACCCAGTACTTC.

The J gene is TRBJ2-5, the V gene TRBV15, with a possible D match to TRBD2 (7 bases). The V and J ends lost 8 bases and 7 bases respectively, with 17 bases between them. This CDR3 is 13 amino acids long. Germline V lookup: CDR1 LNHNV, CDR2 YYDKDF (reference sequence). The CDR3 region is CATGGGEGSTQYF. The CDR3, as DNA: TGTGCCACCGGGGGCGGGGAGGGGTCGACCCAGTACTTC.

The chain combines TRBV5-6 with TRBJ2-3, with TRBD2 as a possible D gene (7 bases). This CDR3 comprises 16 residues. V gave up 2 bases and J gave up 2 bases, with 15 bases separating them. The germline V gene has CDR1 SGHDT and CDR2 YYEEEE. CDR3 coding DNA: TGTGCCAGCAGCTTATTAGGGGGGGTCCTCACAGATACGCAGTATTTT. Residues: CASSLLGGVLTDTQYF.

V usage is TRBV28 and J usage is TRBJ2-1; D not certain. Trimming removed 2 bases at V and 7 bases at J, with 6 bases between. Germline CDR1 reads MDHEN; CDR2 reads SYDVKM. The CDR3 spans 12 residues. CDR3 DNA sequence: TGTGCCAGCAGTTTAATTGAGAATGAGCAGTTCTTC. Translation gives CASSLIENEQFF.

The chain is built from TRBV6-1 and TRBJ1-5, with 9 bases identical to TRBD1. The CDR3 totals 15 residues. The V and J ends lost 6 bases and 4 bases, in that order; junction bases with no gene match: 7. In germline, CDR1 is MNHNS, CDR2 SASEGT. CDR3 nucleotides: TGTGCCAGCAGAGAGGGACAGGGAATTAATCAGCCCCAGCATTTT. The encoded protein is CASREGQGINQPQHF.

The rearrangement joins TRBV6-6 to TRBJ2-2; D perhaps matches TRBD2 (5 bases). The CDR3 runs 14 residues. V was shortened by 2 bases and J by 9 bases, with 13 bases between the two germline ends. The V gene's germline CDR1 is MNHNY and CDR2 SVGAGI (reference sequence). CDR3 nucleotides: TGTGCCAGCAGTTACCCCCTCCGAGGGTGGGAGCTGTTTTTT. This gives the protein CASSYPLRGWELFF.

The J gene is TRBJ1-4, the V gene TRBV27, with TRBD1 matching over 7 bases. CDR1 is MNHEY and CDR2 is SMNVEV in the germline V gene (reference sequence). With V trimmed by 5 bases and J by 6 bases, 6 bases remained unmatched. The CDR3 loop spans 14 amino acids. The DNA of the CDR3 is TGTGCCAGCAGTCTATGGACAGGCCATGAAAAACTGTTTTTT. Translated: CASSLWTGHEKLFF.

The chain combines TRBV7-6 with TRBJ2-5, with D tentatively TRBD1 (7 bases). Trimming cost V 5 bases and J 5 bases, with 15 bases left between them. The CDR3 is made up of 14 amino acids. Germline CDR1 and CDR2: SGHVS and FNYEAQ. In DNA form, the CDR3 reads TGTGCCAGCAGCCAGGGGGGTGGGAAGGAGACCCAGTACTTC. Protein product: CASSQGGGKETQYF.

This sequence joins TRBV30 and TRBJ2-7, with a tentative D call TRBD2 (6 bases). Trimming removed 4 bases at V and 3 bases at J, with 16 bases between. CDR1 and CDR2 (germline): GTSNPN, SVGIG (reference sequence). CDR3 length equals 14 residues. DNA of the CDR3: TGTGCCTGGAACAGAGGCCGACTAGGCTACGAGCAGTACTTC. Translation: CAWNRGRLGYEQYF.

The V call is TRBV15, the J call TRBJ2-7, with D possibly being TRBD2 (6 bases). The V end was cut by 9 bases, the J end by 1 base, with 13 bases between. The germline gives CDR1 LNHNV, CDR2 YYDKDF (reference sequence). The CDR3 consists of 13 residues. The CDR3 spells CATKGGESYEQYF. In nucleotides, the CDR3 is TGTGCCACTAAAGGAGGGGAATCCTACGAGCAGTACTTC.

The gene calls are TRBV7-9 and TRBJ2-7, with 11 bases that match TRBD2. Losses at the gene ends were 3 bases for V and 1 base for J; bases not matched to a gene: 11. This CDR3 spans 18 amino acids. Germline CDR1 SEHNR, CDR2 FQNEAQ (reference sequence). The CDR3 loop is CASSLDTFSGRGSYEQYF. The CDR3, as DNA: TGTGCCAGCAGCTTGGATACTTTTAGCGGGAGGGGTTCCTACGAGCAGTACTTC. Together with reference TRBV7-9 and TRBJ2-7, the CDR3 gives the full variable domain: DTGVSQNPRHKITKRGQNVTFRCDPISEHNRLYWYRQTLGQGPEFLTYFQNEAQLEKSRLLSDRFSAERPKGSFSTLEIQRTEQGDSAMYLCASSLDTFSGRGSYEQYFGPGTRLTVT.

This rearrangement joins TRBV2 to TRBJ1-5, with D unclear. The germline V gene encodes CDR1 SNHLY and CDR2 FYNNEI. The CDR3 extends over 14 amino acids. V was clipped by 1 base and J by 4 bases, with 8 bases between them. Here the CDR3 reads CASSEDGINQPQHF. The DNA for the CDR3 is TGTGCCAGCAGTGAAGACGGTATTAATCAGCCCCAGCATTTT.

The chain combines TRBV6-5 with TRBJ2-7; 10 bases are shared with TRBD2. Per the germline V gene, CDR1 is MNHEY and CDR2 is SVGAGI. Germline trimming cut 6 bases from V and 3 bases from J; bases unmatched to any gene: 8. This CDR3 spans 15 amino acids. CDR3 in DNA: TGTGCCAGCAGAGAGCGGGAGGGCTTCGGCTACGAGCAGTACTTC. It is translated as CASREREGFGYEQYF.

The chain links TRBV9 to TRBJ2-2; 7 bases align to TRBD1. The CDR3 runs to 16 residues. J lost 6 bases, V lost 0 bases, and 8 bases had no gene match. Germline assignment: CDR1 SGDLS and CDR2 YYNGEE. The CDR3 nucleotides are TGTGCCAGCAGCGTAGATGAGTACAGGGGATCCGGGGAGCTGTTTTTT. This codes for CASSVDEYRGSGELFF.

The genes are TRBV5-4 and TRBJ2-1; 10 bases map to TRBD2. The germline gives CDR1 SGHNT, CDR2 YYREEE (reference sequence). This CDR3 comprises 16 residues. J lost 7 bases, V lost 0 bases, and 7 bases had no gene match. CDR3 region: CASSLANLAGANEQFF. Here the CDR3 DNA reads TGTGCCAGCAGCTTGGCCAACCTAGCGGGAGCAAATGAGCAGTTCTTC.

The J gene is TRBJ1-5, the V gene TRBV10-3; D is unresolved. The length of the CDR3 is 14 residues. V lost 3 bases to trimming and J lost 3 bases, with 9 bases between them. Germline V gene lookup returns CDR1 ENHRY and CDR2 SYGVKD. CDR3 in DNA: TGTGCCATCAGTGACGGACTTCTCAATCAGCCCCAGCATTTT. This gives the protein CAISDGLLNQPQHF.

The chain is built from TRBV5-4 and TRBJ1-3; 8 nucleotides match TRBD1. The V gene's germline CDR1 is SGHNT and CDR2 YYREEE (reference sequence). The CDR3 runs 15 residues. V lost 4 bases, J lost 0 bases, and 3 bases stayed unmatched. The CDR3 sequence is CASSLDRGSGNTIYF. The DNA for the CDR3 is TGTGCCAGCAGCCTCGACAGGGGCTCTGGAAACACCATATATTTT.

The chain couples TRBV18 to TRBJ2-7; TRBD1 might be the D (6 bases). This CDR3 is 15 amino acids long. V was clipped by 3 bases and J by 1 base, with 13 bases between them. Germline V gene lookup returns CDR1 KGHSH and CDR2 LQKENI. Here the CDR3 reads CASSPPDSQSYEQYF. The CDR3 nucleotides are TGTGCCAGCTCACCCCCGGACAGCCAATCCTACGAGCAGTACTTC.